Presented here are 32 T cell receptor beta chains from one specimen sequenced in a study of shared clonotypes between healthy human individuals. Sequencing used immunoSEQ multiplex PCR; TCRdb keeps in-frame clones, though not all of them. The sample lists over 700,000 clones, roughly 72% occurring once. Sample: memory CD4+ T cells sorted from blood. Specified subset: CD45RA-negative fraction. The receptors come from a woman aged 30 to 39 in good health.

The chain is built from TRBV6-6 and TRBJ2-7; 7 bases map to TRBD1. Germline V gene data show CDR1 as MNHNY and CDR2 as SVGAGI (reference sequence). This CDR3 spans 15 amino acids. The junction had 11 bases not matched to a gene; V was cut back by 6 bases and J by 3 bases. CDR3 sequence: CASRAWTGNNYEQYF. For the CDR3, the DNA is TGTGCCAGCAGAGCCTGGACAGGAAACAACTACGAGCAGTACTTC.

The chain carries TRBV28 and TRBJ2-7; D ambiguous. The CDR3 length is 14 residues. Germline V lookup: CDR1 MDHEN, CDR2 SYDVKM. V lost 7 bases, J lost 0 bases, and 13 bases lay in between. The CDR3 nucleotides read TGTGCCAGCACCCCCAACCCACGCTCCTACGAGCAGTACTTC. This translates into CASTPNPRSYEQYF.

A single count supports this clone. The chain combines TRBV27 with TRBJ2-3, with D perhaps TRBD2 (5 bases). V was clipped by 4 bases and J by 4 bases, with 15 bases between them. There are 15 residues in the CDR3. Per germline, CDR1 MNHEY and CDR2 SMNVEV (reference sequence). CDR3 sequence (DNA): TGTGCCAGCAGTTCGAAGGGAGAGGTGTCAGATACGCAGTATTTT. This sequence encodes CASSSKGEVSDTQYF.

This clone came up once. The chain joins TRBV9 to TRBJ2-1, with a tentative D call TRBD1 (6 bases). CDR1 and CDR2 from the germline V gene are SGDLS and YYNGEE. The CDR3 runs 19 residues. The V gene lost 3 bases and the J gene lost 3 bases, with 25 bases spanning the gap. CDR3 sequence (DNA): TGTGCCAGCAGCGACCCGCTTGGGACGACCCCAGGGGACTACAATGAGCAGTTCTTC. Translated, it gives CASSDPLGTTPGDYNEQFF.

The chain uses TRBV5-1 and TRBJ1-2, with 7 bases aligning to TRBD1. This CDR3 is 14 amino acids long. The J segment lost 7 bases and the V segment lost 2 bases, leaving 8 bases of the junction unmatched. CDR1 and CDR2 from the germline V gene are SGHRS and YFSETQ. CDR3 region: CASSLQDRQGGYTF. CDR3 in DNA: TGCGCCAGCAGCTTACAGGACAGGCAGGGTGGCTACACCTTC. Based on the CDR3 plus reference TRBV5-1 and TRBJ1-2, the full variable domain is KAGVTQTPRYLIKTRGQQVTLSCSPISGHRSVSWYQQTPGQGLQFLFEYFSETQRNKGNFPGRFSGRQFSNSRSEMNVSTLELGDSALYLCASSLQDRQGGYTFGSGTRLTVV.

The chain couples TRBV14 to TRBJ2-7; unclear D gene. Germline loops: CDR1 SGHDN, CDR2 FVKESK. Between the trimmed V and J ends, which lost 1 base and 2 bases, there was a span of 6 bases. The CDR3 is 13 residues long. In DNA form, the CDR3 reads TGTGCCAGCAGCCAAGGTAACGCCTACGAGCAGTACTTC. This encodes CASSQGNAYEQYF.

The J gene is TRBJ1-2, the V gene TRBV13, with 7 bases lining up with TRBD1. The CDR3 totals 13 residues. Germline lookup yields CDR1 PRHDT and CDR2 FYEKMQ (reference sequence). V shed 3 bases and J 7 bases; nucleotides not matched to a gene: 5. In DNA, the CDR3 is TGTGCCAGCAGCTTGAGCAGGGGGGGTGGCTACACCTTC. Amino acids: CASSLSRGGGYTF.

CDR3 nucleotide sequence: TGTGCCAGCAGGAAGCGGGAGGGCTACGAGCAGTACTTC. It yields the protein CASRKREGYEQYF. This rearrangement joins TRBV6-1 to TRBJ2-7, with 10 positions matching TRBD2. There are 13 residues in the CDR3. The germline V gene has CDR1 MNHNS and CDR2 SASEGT. The junction had 2 bases not matched to a gene; V was cut back by 6 bases and J by 3 bases.

This clone was counted once. The gene calls are TRBV7-2 and TRBJ2-6; weak D call: TRBD2 (6 bases). The germline gives CDR1 SGHTA, CDR2 FQGNSA. With 2 bases removed from V and 2 bases from J, the gap between germline ends came to 7 bases. The CDR3 consists of 15 residues. The CDR3 sequence is CASSLREAGANVLTF. Written as DNA, the CDR3 is TGTGCCAGCAGCTTAAGGGAGGCTGGGGCCAACGTCCTGACTTTC.

This clone showed up just once. The chain uses TRBV7-8 and TRBJ1-1; D is undetermined. The CDR3 extends over 13 amino acids. V lost 2 bases and J lost 7, with 11 bases in between. Per germline, CDR1 SGHVS and CDR2 FQNEAQ. As DNA, the CDR3 is TGTGCCAGCAGCTTAAGGAGCGTTTTTGAAGCTTTCTTT. It yields the protein CASSLRSVFEAFF. The full variable domain, its missing parts supplied by reference TRBV7-8 and TRBJ1-1, is GAGVSQSPRYKVAKRGQDVALRCDPISGHVSLFWYQQALGQGPEFLTYFQNEAQLDKSGLPSDRFFAERPEGSVSTLKIQRTQQEDSAVYLCASSLRSVFEAFFGQGTRLTVV.

This clone was seen only a few times. The chain carries TRBV5-1 and TRBJ2-5, with 12 positions matching TRBD2. J was trimmed by 5 bases and V by 0 bases; bases with no gene match: 5. CDR1 is SGHRS and CDR2 is YFSETQ in the germline V gene. The CDR3 totals 16 residues. The CDR3 coding sequence is TGCGCCAGCAGCTTGGCTAGCGGGAGGGCGTTGGAGACCCAGTACTTC. Protein sequence: CASSLASGRALETQYF.

At least ten counts were recorded for this clone. V is TRBV18 and J is TRBJ2-1; D possibly corresponds to TRBD2 (5 bases). Trimming stripped 2 bases from V and 9 bases from J, with 17 bases between. Germline V lookup: CDR1 KGHSH, CDR2 LQKENI. CDR3 length equals 15 residues. CDR3 protein: CASSPGGPQAGEQFF. In DNA form, the CDR3 reads TGTGCCAGCTCACCAGGAGGCCCGCAGGCAGGTGAGCAGTTCTTC. The full variable domain, completed using reference TRBV18 and TRBJ2-1, is NAGVMQNPRHLVRRRGQEARLRCSPMKGHSHVYWYRQLPEEGLKFMVYLQKENIIDESGMPKERFSAEFPKEGPSILRIQQVVRGDSAAYFCASSPGGPQAGEQFFGPGTRLTVL.

This chain joins TRBV28 and TRBJ1-6; D unclear. V gave up 0 bases and J gave up 13 bases, with 19 bases separating them. This CDR3 spans 16 amino acids. Germline CDR1 reads MDHEN; CDR2 reads SYDVKM. CDR3 sequence: CASSLWRTLSGAPLHF. Written as DNA, the CDR3 is TGTGCCAGCAGTTTATGGAGGACCCTTTCTGGCGCGCCCCTCCACTTT.

The chain carries TRBV7-9 and TRBJ2-3, with unresolved D. The CDR3 length is 14 residues. The V end lost 5 bases, the J end lost 5 bases, and 14 bases lay between the germline ends. CDR1 and CDR2 from the germline V gene are SEHNR and FQNEAQ (reference sequence). In DNA form, the CDR3 reads TGTGCCAGCAGCCTAAGTGGGTCGGGAGATACGCAGTATTTT. It specifies CASSLSGSGDTQYF. Full variable domain (missing parts from reference TRBV7-9 and TRBJ2-3): DTGVSQNPRHKITKRGQNVTFRCDPISEHNRLYWYRQTLGQGPEFLTYFQNEAQLEKSRLLSDRFSAERPKGSFSTLEIQRTEQGDSAMYLCASSLSGSGDTQYFGPGTRLTVL.

The rearrangement joins TRBV18 to TRBJ2-2; 7 positions match TRBD2. The CDR3 totals 15 residues. Germline CDR1 and CDR2: KGHSH and LQKENI. V was pared by 1 base and J by 3 bases, with 2 bases of the junction left unmatched. CDR3 in amino acids: CASSPLLADTGELFF. CDR3 in DNA: TGTGCCAGCTCACCACTTCTAGCGGACACCGGGGAGCTGTTTTTT.

The chain carries TRBV30 and TRBJ2-7; D is possibly TRBD1 or TRBD2 (5 bases each). CDR3 length equals 15 residues. CDR1 GTSNPN and CDR2 SVGIG come from the germline V gene (reference sequence). With 0 bases removed from V and 0 bases from J, the gap between germline ends came to 12 bases. The CDR3 DNA sequence: TGTGCCTGGAGTGTAGGGACGGGATACTCCTACGAGCAGTACTTC. Encoded protein: CAWSVGTGYSYEQYF.

V gene TRBV2 combines with J gene TRBJ1-4; a possible D gene is TRBD1 (6 bases). The V end lost 5 bases, the J end lost 7 bases, and 11 bases lay between the germline ends. Germline CDR1 SNHLY, CDR2 FYNNEI. CDR3 length: 13 residues. For the CDR3, the DNA is TGTGCCAGCAGTCAGACAGGTTTTGAAAAACTGTTTTTT. This gives the protein CASSQTGFEKLFF.

CDR3: CASSWDRGQGGYTF. CDR3 DNA: TGCGCCAGCAGCTGGGACAGGGGGCAAGGTGGCTACACCTTC. The rearrangement uses TRBV5-1 and TRBJ1-2, with 12 bases identical to TRBD1. V lost 3 bases and J lost 7; bases outside the gene matches: 4. Germline CDR1 and CDR2: SGHRS and YFSETQ. This CDR3 contains 14 residues.

As regards this clone: Other nucleotide sequences from this sample produce the same CDR3. This rearrangement joins TRBV5-1 to TRBJ2-7, with 7 nucleotides matching TRBD2. The junction had 6 bases not matched to a gene; V was cut back by 0 bases and J by 6 bases. Germline-derived CDR1 and CDR2 are SGHRS and YFSETQ. The CDR3 has 14 amino acids. The CDR3 spells CASSLGTSGLEQYF. The CDR3 coding sequence is TGCGCCAGCAGCTTGGGGACTAGTGGTCTCGAGCAGTACTTC.

The CDR3, as DNA: TGTGCCAGCAGTGAATTAAGGGGTAGATATGGCTACACCTTC. Translated: CASSELRGRYGYTF. The J gene is TRBJ1-2, the V gene TRBV6-1; the D gene is possibly TRBD1 (5 bases). V lost 2 bases, J lost 5 bases, and 12 bases lay in between. This CDR3 region has 14 residues. Germline CDR1 is MNHNS and CDR2 is SASEGT.

The rearrangement uses TRBV27 and TRBJ2-2; 7 bases match TRBD1. Germline CDR1 and CDR2: MNHEY and SMNVEV (reference sequence). This CDR3 is 15 amino acids long. Unmatched junction bases numbered 9, after V lost 5 bases and J lost 6 bases. The CDR3 DNA reads as TGTGCCAGCAGTCACCGACAGGGTGGGCCCGGGGAGCTGTTTTTT. It yields the protein CASSHRQGGPGELFF.

This clone has only a few counts. The chain recombines TRBV2 with TRBJ2-7; TRBD2 matches at 7 bases. The junction had 6 bases not matched to a gene; V was cut back by 7 bases and J by 0 bases. The length of the CDR3 is 14 residues. Germline V gene sequence: CDR1 SNHLY, CDR2 FYNNEI. The CDR3 DNA reads as TGTGCCAGCACCCGGGACTACAACTCCTACGAGCAGTACTTC. The encoded protein is CASTRDYNSYEQYF.

The chain joins TRBV6-6 to TRBJ2-2, with 13 bases identical to TRBD2. The CDR3 consists of 16 residues. The germline V gene encodes CDR1 MNHNY and CDR2 SVGAGI (reference sequence). V trimming: 6 bases; J trimming: 7 bases; junction bases outside the gene matches: 8. CDR3 loop: CASRPRLAGGFGELFF. The CDR3 bases are TGTGCCAGCAGACCCCGACTAGCGGGAGGATTCGGGGAGCTGTTTTTT.

The chain joins TRBV28 to TRBJ2-5; TRBD1 aligns across 7 bases. Germline V gene data show CDR1 as MDHEN and CDR2 as SYDVKM. This CDR3 has 13 residues. The V segment lost 6 bases and the J segment 4 bases; nucleotides outside the gene matches: 5. In DNA, the CDR3 is TGTGCCAGCAGCCGAGCAGGGGGAGAGACCCAGTACTTC. Protein: CASSRAGGETQYF.

The V gene is TRBV7-2, the J gene TRBJ2-3, with D unclear. Per the germline V gene, CDR1 is SGHTA and CDR2 is FQGNSA. Trimming left V 2 bases short and J 6 bases short, with 9 bases between. The CDR3 has 13 residues. Here the CDR3 reads CASSLLGGDTQYF. The CDR3 DNA reads as TGTGCCAGCAGCTTATTGGGTGGGGATACGCAGTATTTT.

The gene calls are TRBV27 and TRBJ2-7, with TRBD2 identical over 8 bases. Germline assignment: CDR1 MNHEY and CDR2 SMNVEV (reference sequence). The V gene end was trimmed by 6 bases and the J gene end by 0 bases; junction bases not matched to a gene: 7. The CDR3 consists of 15 residues. The CDR3 reads CASREIAGSSYEQYF. The CDR3, as DNA: TGTGCCAGCAGAGAGATAGCGGGGAGCTCCTACGAGCAGTACTTC.

The gene calls are TRBV11-2 and TRBJ1-1, with 7 positions matching TRBD1. V dropped 1 base and J dropped 4; count of bases not matched to a gene: 6. The V gene's germline CDR1 is SGHAT and CDR2 FQNNGV. There are 15 residues in the CDR3. This CDR3 reads CASSLVTGALTEAFF. DNA for the CDR3: TGTGCCAGCAGCTTAGTAACAGGGGCACTCACTGAAGCTTTCTTT.

The chain employs TRBV7-2 and TRBJ1-1; tentative D call: TRBD1 (5 bases). This CDR3 comprises 17 residues. Germline loops: CDR1 SGHTA, CDR2 FQGNSA. V was shortened by 1 base and J by 0 bases, with 15 bases between the two germline ends. As DNA, the CDR3 is TGTGCCAGCAGCTTAGGGGGTATGGGACGGCTGAACACTGAAGCTTTCTTT. Translated, it gives CASSLGGMGRLNTEAFF.

The CDR3 bases are TGTGCCAGCAGTTTCCGGGACAGGAGCACTGAAGCTTTCTTT. It is translated as CASSFRDRSTEAFF. This chain joins TRBV27 and TRBJ1-1; TRBD1 matches at 8 bases. The CDR3 runs 14 residues. Trimming removed 3 bases from V and 4 bases from J; junction bases left unmatched: 4. CDR1 is MNHEY, CDR2 SMNVEV, per germline (reference sequence).

V is TRBV5-4 and J is TRBJ2-3, with D maybe TRBD1 (6 bases). The CDR3 is 15 residues long. Trimming left V 0 bases short and J 3 bases short, with 11 bases between. Germline V gene data show CDR1 as SGHNT and CDR2 as YYREEE (reference sequence). The CDR3 nucleotides read TGTGCCAGCAGCTTGGCCGGGACACAGACAGATACGCAGTATTTT. Encoded protein: CASSLAGTQTDTQYF.

The chain has TRBV7-3 and TRBJ2-3; D could derive from TRBD1 or TRBD2 (5 bases each). V was shortened by 5 bases and J by 6 bases, with 27 bases between the two germline ends. The CDR3 has 18 amino acids. Germline CDR1 SGHTA, CDR2 FQGTGA. As DNA, the CDR3 is TGTGCCAGCAGCCCGGGGCAACTCCGGGCCGAAGTCGGGGATACGCAGTATTTT. It translates to CASSPGQLRAEVGDTQYF.

The rearrangement uses TRBV18 and TRBJ2-7; weak D call: TRBD2 (5 bases). The germline V and J ends were trimmed by 5 bases and 1 base, with 18 bases remaining between them. The CDR3 covers 16 residues. The germline V gene encodes CDR1 KGHSH and CDR2 LQKENI. The CDR3 is CASSAGTGRISYEQYF. For the CDR3, the DNA is TGTGCCAGCTCAGCGGGCACCGGACGGATATCCTACGAGCAGTACTTC.